This entry lists 26 T cell receptor beta chains sequenced from one sample in a study of blood T cell repertoires in COVID-19 (dated by TCRdb to the early 2020s). The method was the immunoSEQ multiplex PCR assay. TCRdb took this table from immuneACCESS and kept in-frame rearrangements with V and J called. Such tables lack part of the clones; where checked against another copy, unresolved V genes explain under half of the gap, and the rest is unexplained. This sample gives 240,000 or so clones in total; around 88% of them show up just once. Clones ranked in the top ten supply over 7.5% of the sample. Input material: PBMCs or T cells enriched from blood (not recorded which). These TCRs come from a middle-aged man who had recovered from COVID-19.

The chain links TRBV19 to TRBJ2-3; 10 positions match TRBD2. The length of the CDR3 is 19 residues. Germline V gene sequence: CDR1 LNHDA, CDR2 SQIVND (reference sequence). V was pared by 5 bases and J by 0 bases, with 14 bases of the junction left unmatched. The CDR3 bases are TGTGCCAGTAGTGCCCATCCCGGGACTAGCGTTGATAGCACAGATACGCAGTATTTT. Encoded protein: CASSAHPGTSVDSTDTQYF.

CDR3 sequence reads: CASSLRETLSYEQYF. Here the CDR3 DNA reads TGTGCCAGCAGCCTTAGGGAGACTCTCTCCTACGAGCAGTACTTC. The gene calls are TRBV14 and TRBJ2-7; a possible D gene is TRBD2 (5 bases). The CDR3 contains 15 residues. CDR1 is SGHDN, CDR2 FVKESK, per germline. V lost 4 bases to trimming and J lost 0 bases, with 13 bases between them.

The chain is built from TRBV9 and TRBJ2-3; tentatively, D is TRBD2 (6 bases). The CDR3 runs 15 residues. Trimming removed 1 base from V and 2 bases from J, with 11 bases in between. CDR1 and CDR2 from the germline V gene are SGDLS and YYNGEE. CDR3 amino acids: CASSVWRDPTDTQYF. CDR3 DNA: TGTGCCAGCAGCGTATGGCGGGACCCCACAGATACGCAGTATTTT.

The chain combines TRBV5-1 with TRBJ1-1; TRBD1 agrees at 8 bases. With V trimmed by 2 bases and J by 0 bases, 9 bases remained unmatched. The CDR3 length is 17 residues. In germline, CDR1 is SGHRS, CDR2 YFSETQ. The CDR3 sequence: CASSFYLTTGVNTEAFF. The CDR3 DNA reads TGCGCCAGCAGCTTTTACCTAACGACAGGGGTGAACACTGAAGCTTTCTTT.

The V and J genes are TRBV7-2 and TRBJ2-3, with TRBD2 matching over 8 bases. Germline CDR1 reads SGHTA; CDR2 reads FQGNSA. This CDR3 is built from 17 residues. The trim removed 3 bases at V and 1 base at J, leaving 9 bases unmatched. CDR3 bases: TGTGCCAGCAGCTTTCAAACGGGACTAGGGGGCACAGATACGCAGTATTTT. This encodes CASSFQTGLGGTDTQYF.

This chain uses TRBV7-2 with TRBJ2-5; 7 bases agree with TRBD2. The CDR3 is made up of 14 amino acids. Trimming cost V 4 bases and J 5 bases; bases outside gene matches: 7. Germline CDR1 is SGHTA and CDR2 is FQGNSA. CDR3 sequence: CASSSLAVGETQYF. DNA of the CDR3: TGTGCCAGCAGCTCCCTAGCGGTTGGGGAGACCCAGTACTTC.

This rearrangement joins TRBV28 to TRBJ2-3; 9 bases map to TRBD1. V trimming: 5 bases; J trimming: 0 bases; junction bases outside the gene matches: 12. CDR3 length equals 18 residues. Germline CDR1 reads MDHEN; CDR2 reads SYDVKM. CDR3 residues: CASSVSGQGMLSTDTQYF. The CDR3 DNA reads as TGTGCCAGCAGTGTGTCGGGACAGGGTATGCTTAGCACAGATACGCAGTATTTT.

This chain joins TRBV7-3 and TRBJ2-5; D remains ambiguous. The CDR3 has 14 amino acids. Trimming cost V 4 bases and J 2 bases, with 11 bases left between them. CDR1 SGHTA and CDR2 FQGTGA come from the germline V gene. The CDR3 bases are TGTGCCAGCAGCTCGCCCGGTCGACAAGAGACCCAGTACTTC. Translating it yields CASSSPGRQETQYF.

The gene calls are TRBV19 and TRBJ2-2; TRBD2 agrees at 10 bases. Germline CDR1 LNHDA, CDR2 SQIVND (reference sequence). The CDR3 runs 14 residues. Trimming took 10 bases from V and 4 from J; bases not matched to a gene: 6. The CDR3 loop is CATRKREGTGELFF. CDR3 nucleotide sequence: TGTGCCACGCGAAAGCGGGAGGGCACCGGGGAGCTGTTTTTT.

The V gene is TRBV11-3, the J gene TRBJ2-7, with TRBD2 as a possible D gene (5 bases). Germline V gene data show CDR1 as SGHNT and CDR2 as YENEEA. This CDR3 contains 16 residues. V was clipped by 1 base and J by 4 bases, with 17 bases between them. The CDR3 DNA reads as TGTGCCAGCAGCTTAGTTGCAGAGAGGGTAAATTACGAGCAGTACTTC. Protein product: CASSLVAERVNYEQYF.

The V and J genes are TRBV9 and TRBJ2-3, with 7 nucleotides matching TRBD2. This CDR3 is built from 14 residues. Germline V gives CDR1 SGDLS, CDR2 YYNGEE. Trimming at V came to 7 bases and at J to 6 bases, leaving 11 bases not matched to a gene. As DNA, the CDR3 is TGTGCCAGCGGGCTAGCGGCCCCCGCTGATACGCAGTATTTT. Its translation is CASGLAAPADTQYF.

The chain recombines TRBV7-3 with TRBJ1-2, with 10 bases aligning to TRBD1. Germline assignment: CDR1 SGHTA and CDR2 FQGTGA. Trimming took 6 bases from V and 3 from J; bases not matched to a gene: 4. The CDR3 has 14 amino acids. The CDR3 DNA reads as TGTGCCAGCAGTATCGGGACAGGGGACTATGGCTACACCTTC. Its translation is CASSIGTGDYGYTF.

The rearrangement joins TRBV27 to TRBJ2-5; D may be TRBD2 (6 bases). The CDR3 loop spans 14 amino acids. Germline-derived CDR1 and CDR2 are MNHEY and SMNVEV (reference sequence). V dropped 2 bases and J dropped 4 bases, with 11 bases sitting between them. CDR3 region: CASSLAGTLETQYF. DNA of the CDR3: TGTGCCAGCAGTTTAGCGGGGACCCTAGAGACCCAGTACTTC.

The chain couples TRBV9 to TRBJ2-1; 12 nucleotides match TRBD2. The V gene end was trimmed by 2 bases and the J gene end by 3 bases; junction bases not matched to a gene: 9. Germline CDR1 SGDLS, CDR2 YYNGEE. This CDR3 contains 18 residues. DNA of the CDR3: TGTGCCAGCAGCGTTAGGGCTAGCGGGGGGGTAAACTACAATGAGCAGTTCTTC. It is translated as CASSVRASGGVNYNEQFF.

The genes are TRBV19 and TRBJ2-2; 9 bases match TRBD2. CDR1 LNHDA and CDR2 SQIVND come from the germline V gene (reference sequence). The CDR3 extends over 14 amino acids. Trimming took 5 bases from V and 4 from J; bases not matched to a gene: 2. The CDR3 nucleotides are TGTGCCAGTAGTCCACTAGCGGGCACCGGGGAGCTGTTTTTT. Its protein product is CASSPLAGTGELFF. The complete variable domain, with remaining parts taken from reference TRBV19 and TRBJ2-2, reads DGGITQSPKYLFRKEGQNVTLSCEQNLNHDAMYWYRQDPGQGLRLIYYSQIVNDFQKGDIAEGYSVSREKKESFPLTVTSAQKNPTAFYLCASSPLAGTGELFFGEGSRLTVL.

This clone was seen a single time. The sample holds other DNA sequences that translate to the same CDR3. The chain joins TRBV3-1 (or the pseudogene TRBV3-2) to TRBJ1-4; D unresolved. CDR1 LGHDT and CDR2 YNNKEL come from the germline V gene (reference sequence). The length of the CDR3 is 12 residues. V gave up 3 bases and J gave up 7 bases, with 6 bases separating them. CDR3: CASSQGGEKLFF. The CDR3 DNA reads as TGTGCCAGCAGCCAGGGAGGTGAAAAACTGTTTTTT.

The chain employs TRBV5-1 and TRBJ2-5; 8 nucleotides line up with TRBD2. Germline-derived CDR1 and CDR2 are SGHRS and YFSETQ. The CDR3 covers 15 residues. The J segment lost 6 bases and the V segment lost 0 bases, leaving 7 bases of the junction unmatched. The CDR3 loop reads CASSLDTSGHQTQYF. The CDR3 DNA follows: TGCGCCAGCAGCTTGGACACTAGCGGCCACCAGACCCAGTACTTC. The variable domain in full, with the rest retrieved from reference TRBV5-1 and TRBJ2-5, is KAGVTQTPRYLIKTRGQQVTLSCSPISGHRSVSWYQQTPGQGLQFLFEYFSETQRNKGNFPGRFSGRQFSNSRSEMNVSTLELGDSALYLCASSLDTSGHQTQYFGPGTRLLVL.

V usage is TRBV7-3 and J usage is TRBJ1-3; TRBD1 agrees at 8 bases. Per germline, CDR1 SGHTA and CDR2 FQGTGA. Unmatched junction bases numbered 4, after V lost 5 bases and J lost 4 bases. The CDR3 consists of 14 residues. CDR3 sequence: CASSATGGGNTIYF. CDR3 sequence (DNA): TGTGCCAGCAGCGCTACAGGGGGAGGAAACACCATATATTTT.

The V gene is TRBV29-1, the J gene TRBJ2-3, with 10 bases identical to TRBD2. After removal of 6 bases from V and 6 bases from J, the junction contained 12 bases not matched to a gene. This CDR3 has 15 residues. The V gene's germline CDR1 is SQVTM and CDR2 ANQGSEA. Here the CDR3 reads CSVTFGTAGGDTQYF. Here the CDR3 DNA reads TGCAGCGTCACCTTTGGGACAGCGGGGGGGGATACGCAGTATTTT.

This chain joins TRBV11-2 and TRBJ2-7, with TRBD2 identical over 10 bases. Per the germline V gene, CDR1 is SGHAT and CDR2 is FQNNGV. CDR3 size: 17 residues. V gave up 1 base and J gave up 0 bases; unmatched junction bases: 6. Here the CDR3 reads CASSLAVRLAGSYEQYF. CDR3 DNA sequence: TGTGCCAGCAGCTTAGCTGTTAGACTAGCGGGCTCCTACGAGCAGTACTTC. Full variable domain (outside the CDR3, taken from reference TRBV11-2 and TRBJ2-7): EAGVAQSPRYKIIEKRQSVAFWCNPISGHATLYWYQQILGQGPKLLIQFQNNGVVDDSQLPKDRFSAERLKGVDSTLKIQPAKLEDSAVYLCASSLAVRLAGSYEQYFGPGTRLTVT.

This chain joins TRBV3-1 (or the pseudogene TRBV3-2) and TRBJ2-7; TRBD2 matches 12 bases. Germline V gene data show CDR1 as LGHDT and CDR2 as YNNKEL (reference sequence). With V trimmed by 1 base and J by 1 base, 20 bases remained unmatched. This CDR3 is built from 22 residues. The CDR3 region has the DNA TGTGCCAGCAGCCAAGGGACCCGGACAGGGGGTAAGACTAGCGGGAGTTCCTACGAGCAGTACTTC. This sequence encodes CASSQGTRTGGKTSGSSYEQYF.

The gene calls are TRBV9 and TRBJ2-3; 7 nucleotides agree with TRBD1. V was pared by 3 bases and J by 0 bases, with 19 bases of the junction left unmatched. The CDR3 sequence is 20 residues long. Germline assignment: CDR1 SGDLS and CDR2 YYNGEE. In nucleotides, the CDR3 is TGTGCCAGCAGCGGGCAAGGGGACAGCAAGCGGTACCCTAGCACAGATACGCAGTATTTT. Protein sequence: CASSGQGDSKRYPSTDTQYF.

The chain combines TRBV19 with TRBJ2-3; 7 bases map to TRBD1. V trimming: 3 bases; J trimming: 3 bases; junction bases outside the gene matches: 9. Germline-derived CDR1 and CDR2 are LNHDA and SQIVND (reference sequence). This CDR3 comprises 16 residues. CDR3 in DNA: TGTGCCAGTAGTATGACAGTTACAGGGGAAACAGATACGCAGTATTTT. Amino acid sequence: CASSMTVTGETDTQYF. Full variable domain (missing parts from reference TRBV19 and TRBJ2-3): DGGITQSPKYLFRKEGQNVTLSCEQNLNHDAMYWYRQDPGQGLRLIYYSQIVNDFQKGDIAEGYSVSREKKESFPLTVTSAQKNPTAFYLCASSMTVTGETDTQYFGPGTRLTVL.

V is TRBV7-8 and J is TRBJ2-2; D may be TRBD1 (6 bases). The germline V and J ends were trimmed by 6 bases and 1 base, with 12 bases remaining between them. This CDR3 has 15 amino acids. The germline V gene has CDR1 SGHVS and CDR2 FQNEAQ. For the CDR3, the DNA is TGTGCCAGCAGAAATGGACAGAGGAACACCGGGGAGCTGTTTTTT. Protein: CASRNGQRNTGELFF.

The chain recombines TRBV7-2 with TRBJ2-5, with 7 bases that match TRBD1. V lost 7 bases, J lost 3 bases, and 8 bases stayed unmatched. CDR3 length equals 14 residues. Germline V CDR1 and CDR2: SGHTA, FQGNSA. The CDR3 region is CASTTGQIKETQYF. CDR3 DNA sequence: TGTGCCAGCACCACGGGACAGATAAAAGAGACCCAGTACTTC.

V usage is TRBV5-4 and J usage is TRBJ2-5; no clear D gene. Trimming took 4 bases from V and 0 from J, leaving 4 bases between them. Germline V gene sequence: CDR1 SGHNT, CDR2 YYREEE (reference sequence). There are 12 residues in the CDR3. Written as DNA, the CDR3 is TGTGCCAGCAGCCTCTACCAAGAGACCCAGTACTTC. Translated: CASSLYQETQYF.